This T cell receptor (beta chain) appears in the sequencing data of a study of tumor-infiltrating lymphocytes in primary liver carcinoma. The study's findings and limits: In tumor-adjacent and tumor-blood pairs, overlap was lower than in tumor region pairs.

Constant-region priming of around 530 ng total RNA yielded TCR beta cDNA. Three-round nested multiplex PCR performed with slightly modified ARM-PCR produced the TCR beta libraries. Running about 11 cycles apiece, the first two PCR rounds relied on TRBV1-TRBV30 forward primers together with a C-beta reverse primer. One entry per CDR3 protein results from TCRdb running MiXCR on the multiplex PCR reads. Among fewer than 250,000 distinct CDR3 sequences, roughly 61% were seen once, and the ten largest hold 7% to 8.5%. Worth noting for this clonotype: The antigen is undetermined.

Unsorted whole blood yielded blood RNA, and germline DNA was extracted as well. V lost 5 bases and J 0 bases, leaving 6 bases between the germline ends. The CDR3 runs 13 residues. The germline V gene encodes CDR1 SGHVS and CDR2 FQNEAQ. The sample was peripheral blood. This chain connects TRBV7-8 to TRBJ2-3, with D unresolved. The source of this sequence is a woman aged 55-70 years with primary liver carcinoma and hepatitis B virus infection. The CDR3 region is CASSPLSTDTQYF. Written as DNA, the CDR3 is TGTGCCAGCAGCCCCCTTAGCACAGATACGCAGTATTTT. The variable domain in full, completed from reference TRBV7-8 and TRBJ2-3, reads GAGVSQSPRYKVAKRGQDVALRCDPISGHVSLFWYQQALGQGPEFLTYFQNEAQLDKSGLPSDRFFAERPEGSVSTLKIQRTQQEDSAVYLCASSPLSTDTQYFGPGTRLTVL.